These 3 T cell receptor beta chains came from one sample sequenced in a study of metastatic and nonmetastatic thyroid tumors. TCRdb reanalyzed the PCR reads with MiXCR. The sample contains about 19,000 clones, approximately 15% of which appear only once. Among the patients, none had received any treatment before thyroid surgery. The sequenced sample consisted of blood. The receptors originated from a male donor with papillary thyroid cancer or a benign thyroid nodule (not recorded which). Some clones in this sample may be carry-over from other donors' samples.

By share of the sample, this clone is medium-sized. This chain uses TRBV11-2 with TRBJ1-2; 9 bases line up with TRBD1. V shed 5 bases and J 5 bases; nucleotides not matched to a gene: 9. This CDR3 has 15 amino acids. CDR1 is SGHAT and CDR2 is FQNNGV in the germline V gene. The CDR3 loop reads CASSPPGQGFYGYTF. CDR3 coding DNA: TGTGCCAGCAGCCCTCCGGGACAGGGATTTTATGGCTACACCTTC. The variable domain in full, with the rest retrieved from reference TRBV11-2 and TRBJ1-2, is EAGVAQSPRYKIIEKRQSVAFWCNPISGHATLYWYQQILGQGPKLLIQFQNNGVVDDSQLPKDRFSAERLKGVDSTLKIQPAKLEDSAVYLCASSPPGQGFYGYTFGSGTRLTVV.

This clone appeared many times. This rearrangement joins TRBV30 to TRBJ2-6, with D possibly being TRBD1 or TRBD2 (5 bases each). The length of the CDR3 is 16 residues. V shed 5 bases and J shed 0 bases, with 14 bases lying between them. CDR1 is GTSNPN, CDR2 SVGIG, per germline (reference sequence). The CDR3 reads CAWDRPGTSGANVLTF. The CDR3 coding sequence is TGTGCCTGGGACCGCCCCGGGACCTCTGGGGCCAACGTCCTGACTTTC.

This clone was seen ten or more times. The chain has TRBV7-2 and TRBJ2-4; 8 bases are shared with TRBD2. The length of the CDR3 is 17 residues. With V trimmed by 3 bases and J by 0 bases, 7 bases remained unmatched. The germline V gene encodes CDR1 SGHTA and CDR2 FQGNSA. The chain's CDR3 is CASSFAATSGAKNIQYF. CDR3 sequence (DNA): TGTGCCAGCAGCTTCGCGGCCACTAGCGGAGCCAAAAACATTCAGTACTTC.